This T cell receptor (beta chain) was captured by sequencing in a study of T cell responses to AZD1222 COVID-19 vaccine. Comment on this clone: The target antigen is unknown.

TCRdb's copy holds only in-frame clones and misses some; the assay was immunoSEQ multiplex PCR. The sample consists of about 140,000 clones, just under 95% of them appearing once. Overall study findings and caveats: Among spike-specific TCRs, nearly half reportedly target unmutated variant regions.

The source is an adult in good health. Sequences were derived from peripheral blood, sampled on day 0 of AZD1222 vaccination.

CDR3 nucleotides: TGTGCCAGCAATACCTTGAGGGGTCGCAATCAGCCCCAGCATTTT. Its translation is CASNTLRGRNQPQHF. This chain uses TRBV6-5 with TRBJ1-5; D may be TRBD1 (5 bases). The germline V gene encodes CDR1 MNHEY and CDR2 SVGAGI. Trimming shortened V by 7 bases and J by 2 bases, and 15 bases separated the two germline ends. The CDR3 is made up of 15 amino acids.